This passage covers 5 T cell receptor beta chains from one sample sequenced in a study of vaccination and CD4 T cells after COVID-19. An Oncomine TCR Beta short-read assay was used to sequence the DNA from cultured CD4+ T cells. MiXCR, applied by TCRdb to the PCR reads, yields one record per CDR3 protein. The sample carries 3,500 to 4,500 distinct CDR3 sequences, roughly 25% recorded once. No antigen has been identified for these receptors. The treatment here: roughly 10-day PBMC culture with coronavirus spike peptide pools or control peptides (ViraFEST assay). One should note that the unexposed donor's CD4+ T cells were collected before the COVID-19 pandemic (2011-2018). What was sequenced was CD4+ T cells from blood, cultured in vitro. The receptors stem from a human donor in good health.

In its sample, this clonotype was seen a few times. The V call is TRBV28, the J call TRBJ1-2; D gene ambiguous. Trimming removed 3 bases at V and 7 bases at J, with 15 bases between. CDR1 and CDR2 (germline): MDHEN, SYDVKM. The CDR3 loop spans 14 amino acids. DNA for the CDR3: TGTGCCAGCAGTTTGCCTTCGAGGGCTGGTGGCTACACCTTC. Its translation: CASSLPSRAGGYTF.

Only a few counts were recorded for this clonotype. V and J are TRBV7-3 and TRBJ2-5; 8 bases align to TRBD1. Unmatched junction bases numbered 2, after V lost 3 bases and J lost 5 bases. The CDR3 runs 13 residues. Germline CDR1 and CDR2: SGHTA and FQGTGA. The CDR3 sequence: CASSFQGAETQYF. For the CDR3, the DNA is TGTGCCAGCAGCTTTCAGGGGGCGGAGACCCAGTACTTC.

The chain recombines TRBV7-2 with TRBJ1-5; no reliable D call. Germline V gene sequence: CDR1 SGHTA, CDR2 FQGNSA. The CDR3 totals 15 residues. V lost 4 bases and J lost 0, with 10 bases in between. The DNA of the CDR3 is TGTGCCAGCAGCTCTGCCGTGGGTAGCAATCAGCCCCAGCATTTT. Residues: CASSSAVGSNQPQHF.

The chain has TRBV30 and TRBJ2-1, with 7 bases fitting TRBD1. Trimming removed 5 bases from V and 1 base from J; junction bases left unmatched: 14. The CDR3 is made up of 17 amino acids. CDR1 is GTSNPN, CDR2 SVGIG, per germline (reference sequence). CDR3 nucleotide sequence: TGTGCCTGGTTTACGAGGGTAGGGGGCCGGTCCTACAATGAGCAGTTCTTC. Translated: CAWFTRVGGRSYNEQFF.

In its sample, this clonotype was seen a few times. V is TRBV5-1 and J is TRBJ1-2; 9 bases are shared with TRBD1. The CDR3 consists of 13 residues. In germline, CDR1 is SGHRS, CDR2 YFSETQ. V lost 3 bases, J lost 6 bases, and 3 bases stayed unmatched. CDR3 nucleotides: TGCGCCAGCAGCTCACAGGGGGCTGATGGCTACACCTTC. It translates to CASSSQGADGYTF. The full variable domain, in which reference TRBV5-1 and TRBJ1-2 provide the parts outside the CDR3, is KAGVTQTPRYLIKTRGQQVTLSCSPISGHRSVSWYQQTPGQGLQFLFEYFSETQRNKGNFPGRFSGRQFSNSRSEMNVSTLELGDSALYLCASSSQGADGYTFGSGTRLTVV.